The next 20 T cell receptor beta chains were all read from a single sample in a study of blood T cell repertoires in COVID-19 (dated by TCRdb to the early 2020s). Preparation of the library involved the immunoSEQ multiplex PCR assay. TCRdb took this table from immuneACCESS and kept in-frame rearrangements with V and J called. Such tables lack part of the clones; where checked against another copy, unresolved V genes explain under half of the gap, and the rest is unexplained. Present in this sample are over 250,000 clones, around 80% of which were seen just once. 3.5% to 5% of the sample goes to the ten largest clones. Material for sequencing was PBMCs or T cells enriched from blood (not recorded which). The source is a man aged 25 to 45 with acute COVID-19.

The V gene is TRBV19, the J gene TRBJ1-5; D might be TRBD1 (5 bases). The CDR3 is made up of 16 amino acids. V was shortened by 5 bases and J by 7 bases, with 21 bases between the two germline ends. Germline V gene sequence: CDR1 LNHDA, CDR2 SQIVND (reference sequence). The CDR3 DNA is TGTGCCAGTAGTCCCCGATCCCGTGGTAAGGGGCAGCCCCAGCATTTT. Its protein product is CASSPRSRGKGQPQHF. Complete variable domain (other parts from reference TRBV19 and TRBJ1-5): DGGITQSPKYLFRKEGQNVTLSCEQNLNHDAMYWYRQDPGQGLRLIYYSQIVNDFQKGDIAEGYSVSREKKESFPLTVTSAQKNPTAFYLCASSPRSRGKGQPQHFGDGTRLSIL.

This chain joins TRBV7-2 and TRBJ2-5; 12 nucleotides line up with TRBD2. V dropped 4 bases and J dropped 7; count of bases not matched to a gene: 1. This CDR3 spans 13 amino acids. In germline, CDR1 is SGHTA, CDR2 FQGNSA. The CDR3 region is CASSSSGRATQYF. For the CDR3, the DNA is TGTGCCAGCAGCTCTAGCGGGAGGGCGACCCAGTACTTC.

The rearrangement uses TRBV5-1 and TRBJ2-1; tentatively, D is TRBD1 (6 bases). V was cut by 0 bases and J by 4 bases, with 14 bases left in between. Germline CDR1 is SGHRS and CDR2 is YFSETQ. There are 16 residues in the CDR3. In nucleotides, the CDR3 is TGCGCCAGCAGCTTGGGAATCGGGACACATTACAATGAGCAGTTCTTC. Translating gives CASSLGIGTHYNEQFF. The full variable domain, in which reference TRBV5-1 and TRBJ2-1 provide the parts outside the CDR3, is KAGVTQTPRYLIKTRGQQVTLSCSPISGHRSVSWYQQTPGQGLQFLFEYFSETQRNKGNFPGRFSGRQFSNSRSEMNVSTLELGDSALYLCASSLGIGTHYNEQFFGPGTRLTVL.

Here the CDR3 DNA reads TGTGCCAGCAGTCCTGGGACAGGTGTAGGCACAGATACGCAGTATTTT. Protein product: CASSPGTGVGTDTQYF. The V gene is TRBV27, the J gene TRBJ2-3; 8 bases are a match to TRBD1. Germline CDR1 reads MNHEY; CDR2 reads SMNVEV (reference sequence). V trimming: 5 bases; J trimming: 1 base; junction bases outside the gene matches: 8. This CDR3 has 16 residues.

This clone has only a few counts. This chain joins TRBV6-4 and TRBJ2-3; 8 positions agree with TRBD2. The CDR3 contains 15 residues. V shed 0 bases, J shed 2 bases, and the junction held 1 base outside the gene matches. Per germline, CDR1 MRHNA and CDR2 SNTAGT. CDR3 sequence: CASSDSAGATDTQYF. The CDR3 bases are TGTGCCAGCAGTGACTCAGCGGGAGCCACAGATACGCAGTATTTT.

As for this clone: The junction differs from germline at one of its ends, possibly a read error. J is TRBJ2-5 and V is TRBV11-2; a possible D gene is TRBD1 (5 bases). CDR3 length equals 16 residues. Germline V lookup: CDR1 SGHAT, CDR2 FQNNGV. CDR3 sequence (DNA): TGTGCCAGCAGCCTAGATCTACAGGCCCGCCAAGAGACCCAGTACTTC. This translates into CASSLDLQARQETQYF.

The rearrangement uses TRBV24-1 and TRBJ2-6; D might be TRBD1 (6 bases). The CDR3 runs 15 residues. Between the trimmed V and J ends, which lost 7 bases and 1 base, there was a span of 10 bases. The germline CDR1 and CDR2 sequences are KGHDR and SFDVKD. CDR3 amino acids: CATSRGGSGANVLTF. CDR3 nucleotide sequence: TGTGCCACCAGCAGAGGGGGTTCTGGGGCCAACGTCCTGACTTTC.

The chain has TRBV28 and TRBJ2-2; tentatively, D is TRBD1 (5 bases). V was shortened by 2 bases and J by 0 bases, with 10 bases between the two germline ends. Germline CDR1 MDHEN, CDR2 SYDVKM. The CDR3 totals 16 residues. This CDR3 reads CASSLGAAANTGELFF. CDR3 bases: TGTGCCAGCAGTTTAGGGGCAGCCGCGAACACCGGGGAGCTGTTTTTT.

Notes on this clone: At one boundary the junction diverges from the germline segment, which might be a read error. The rearrangement joins TRBV5-1 to TRBJ1-2, with D perhaps matching TRBD1 (6 bases). This CDR3 contains 13 residues. The germline V gene has CDR1 SGHRS and CDR2 YFSETQ. The CDR3 nucleotides read TGTGCCAGCAGCTCTCAACAGGGTCCTGGCTACACCTTC. Its translation is CASSSQQGPGYTF.

The V and J genes are TRBV3-1 (or the pseudogene TRBV3-2) and TRBJ1-1; 7 positions match TRBD1. The V segment lost 4 bases and the J segment 4 bases; nucleotides outside the gene matches: 3. This CDR3 has 13 residues. Per germline, CDR1 LGHDT and CDR2 YNNKEL (reference sequence). The CDR3 is CASSRQGLTEAFF. CDR3 sequence (DNA): TGTGCCAGCAGCCGACAGGGACTCACTGAAGCTTTCTTT.

The chain links TRBV29-1 to TRBJ1-1; 7 nucleotides agree with TRBD1. The CDR3 is made up of 13 amino acids. V lost 6 bases, J lost 3 bases, and 7 bases stayed unmatched. Germline values: CDR1 SQVTM, CDR2 ANQGSEA. The CDR3 nucleotides read TGCAGCGTCAAACAGGGGTACGACACTGAAGCTTTCTTT. Amino acid sequence: CSVKQGYDTEAFF.

The V call is TRBV28, the J call TRBJ2-1, with TRBD2 matching 9 bases. J was trimmed by 0 bases and V by 7 bases; bases with no gene match: 16. This CDR3 contains 19 residues. Germline V gene sequence: CDR1 MDHEN, CDR2 SYDVKM. Here the CDR3 reads CASTGGVAGVKSSYNEQFF. CDR3 DNA: TGTGCCAGCACCGGAGGGGTAGCGGGGGTCAAGAGCTCCTACAATGAGCAGTTCTTC.

The chain has TRBV4-1 and TRBJ2-5, with 7 bases identical to TRBD2. The germline V gene has CDR1 MGHRA and CDR2 YSYEKL. V shed 0 bases, J shed 6 bases, and the junction held 13 bases outside the gene matches. The CDR3 is 17 residues long. Here the CDR3 DNA reads TGCGCCAGCAGCCAAGATCCCACGGGGGGATCGAGACAGACCCAGTACTTC. This translates into CASSQDPTGGSRQTQYF.

This chain uses TRBV19 with TRBJ2-1; a possible D gene is TRBD2 (5 bases). Germline V CDR1 and CDR2: LNHDA, SQIVND (reference sequence). Trimming shortened V by 6 bases and J by 8 bases, and 17 bases separated the two germline ends. CDR3 size: 14 residues. Here the CDR3 reads CASSQSEAGDEQFF. For the CDR3, the DNA is TGTGCCAGTAGCCAATCGGAGGCTGGGGATGAGCAGTTCTTC.

The chain's CDR3 is CASLDTVPPQHF. CDR3 bases: TGTGCCAGCTTGGACACCGTCCCGCCCCAGCATTTT. This chain connects TRBV28 to TRBJ1-5; TRBD1 is a possible D gene (5 bases). The CDR3 extends over 12 amino acids. CDR1 and CDR2 from the germline V gene are MDHEN and SYDVKM. V lost 8 bases and J lost 9, with 14 bases in between.

In this sample, this clone turned up many times. The chain employs TRBV19 and TRBJ2-2; D possibly corresponds to TRBD2 (5 bases). V shed 3 bases and J shed 0 bases, with 11 bases lying between them. The length of the CDR3 is 16 residues. Germline V gene data show CDR1 as LNHDA and CDR2 as SQIVND (reference sequence). CDR3 sequence (DNA): TGTGCCAGTAGTATCCGGGGTGCTGCGAACACCGGGGAGCTGTTTTTT. Protein: CASSIRGAANTGELFF.

The table lists this clone with a few counts. The sample carries other DNA sequences with the same CDR3. V is TRBV6-5 and J is TRBJ2-6, with TRBD2 as a possible D gene (6 bases). Per germline, CDR1 MNHEY and CDR2 SVGAGI. V was trimmed by 6 bases and J by 1 base, leaving 10 bases between them. The CDR3 is 15 amino acids. The CDR3: CASRTGGSGANVLTF. In DNA, the CDR3 is TGTGCCAGCAGAACCGGGGGTTCTGGGGCCAACGTCCTGACTTTC.

This clone has a handful of counts. The chain couples TRBV7-8 to TRBJ1-2; 9 nucleotides match TRBD1. The germline V gene has CDR1 SGHVS and CDR2 FQNEAQ. This CDR3 region has 15 residues. V trimming: 6 bases; J trimming: 1 base; junction bases outside the gene matches: 6. CDR3 protein: CASSPGTGINYGYTF. In DNA, the CDR3 is TGTGCCAGCAGTCCCGGGACAGGGATTAACTATGGCTACACCTTC.

The V gene is TRBV5-1, the J gene TRBJ2-5; 12 bases are a match to TRBD2. Germline V gives CDR1 SGHRS, CDR2 YFSETQ. With 7 bases clipped from V and 3 bases from J, the junction kept 4 bases outside the gene matches. The CDR3 runs to 14 residues. The CDR3 DNA reads TGCGCCAGCGCTAGACTAGCGGGGGAAGAGACCCAGTACTTC. It is translated as CASARLAGEETQYF.

Notes on this clone: Other DNA sequences in this specimen translate into the identical CDR3. This rearrangement joins TRBV7-2 to TRBJ1-5; a weak D match, TRBD1 (6 bases). The CDR3 is made up of 15 amino acids. V lost 1 base to trimming and J lost 2 bases, with 9 bases between them. Germline V gene data show CDR1 as SGHTA and CDR2 as FQGNSA. The chain's CDR3 is CASSLDAGGNQPQHF. CDR3 nucleotide sequence: TGTGCCAGCAGCTTAGATGCAGGGGGCAATCAGCCCCAGCATTTT.